A single TCR beta chain is shown here with its context. Antigen specificity is unknown. This record belongs to a study of cytomegalovirus exposure and HLA in healthy donors. Across the study: It was reported in a later analysis that the same platform had been used for the 120 or so validation repertoires as for the approximately 730 first-cohort repertoires. Study-wide results and caveats: Overall, approximately 150 TCR beta chains were annotated as cytomegalovirus-associated. The tendency of first-cohort TCR clusters to co-occur in the 130 or so validation repertoires was identified by a subsequent analysis. Reportedly, cytomegalovirus status was diagnosed with high sensitivity and specificity.

In germline, CDR1 is SEHNR, CDR2 FQNEAQ (reference sequence). The CDR3 totals 15 residues. J gave up 2 bases and V 4 bases, and 4 bases lay outside the gene matches. Only in-frame clones appear in the TCRdb table, and some are missing; sequencing was by immunoSEQ multiplex PCR. The table lists some 340,000 clones, about 85% of them singletons. The chain is built from TRBV7-9 and TRBJ1-2, with 10 bases aligning to TRBD1. The material sequenced was PBMCs. This receptor was obtained from a woman aged 25 to 39 in good health and CMV-seropositive. CDR3: CASSSLTGGNYGYTF. The CDR3 DNA reads as TGTGCCAGCAGCTCCTTGACAGGGGGCAACTATGGCTACACCTTC.